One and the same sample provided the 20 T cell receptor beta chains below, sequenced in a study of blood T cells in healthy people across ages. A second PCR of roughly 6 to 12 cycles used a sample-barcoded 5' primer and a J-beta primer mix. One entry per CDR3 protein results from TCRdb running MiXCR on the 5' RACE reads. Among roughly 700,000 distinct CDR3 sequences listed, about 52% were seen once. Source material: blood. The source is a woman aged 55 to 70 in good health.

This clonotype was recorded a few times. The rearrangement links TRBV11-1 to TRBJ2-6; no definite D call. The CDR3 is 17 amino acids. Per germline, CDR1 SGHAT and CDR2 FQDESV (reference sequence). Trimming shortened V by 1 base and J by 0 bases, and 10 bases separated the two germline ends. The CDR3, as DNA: TGTGCCAGCAGCTTAGGAGCTTCGATCTCTGGGGCCAACGTCCTGACTTTC. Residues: CASSLGASISGANVLTF.

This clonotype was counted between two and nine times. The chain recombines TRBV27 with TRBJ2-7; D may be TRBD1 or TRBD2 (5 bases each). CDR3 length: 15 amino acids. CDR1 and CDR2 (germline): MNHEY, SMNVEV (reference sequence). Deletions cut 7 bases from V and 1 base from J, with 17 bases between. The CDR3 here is CASKLTGATSYEQYF. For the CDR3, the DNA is TGTGCCAGCAAACTAACCGGGGCTACTTCCTACGAGCAGTACTTC.

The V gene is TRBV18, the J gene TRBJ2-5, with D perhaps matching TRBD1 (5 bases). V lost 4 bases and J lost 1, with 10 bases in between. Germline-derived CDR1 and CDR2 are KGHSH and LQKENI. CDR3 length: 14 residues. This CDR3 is CASSQVDSQETQYF. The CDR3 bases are TGTGCCAGCTCACAAGTAGACAGCCAAGAGACCCAGTACTTC. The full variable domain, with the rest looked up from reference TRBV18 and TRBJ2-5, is NAGVMQNPRHLVRRRGQEARLRCSPMKGHSHVYWYRQLPEEGLKFMVYLQKENIIDESGMPKERFSAEFPKEGPSILRIQQVVRGDSAAYFCASSQVDSQETQYFGPGTRLLVL.

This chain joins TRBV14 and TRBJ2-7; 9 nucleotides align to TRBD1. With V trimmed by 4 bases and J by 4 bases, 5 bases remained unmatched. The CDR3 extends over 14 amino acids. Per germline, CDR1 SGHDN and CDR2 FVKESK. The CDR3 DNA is TGTGCCAGCAGCCCGTGGACAGGGGCTTACGAGCAGTACTTC. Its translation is CASSPWTGAYEQYF. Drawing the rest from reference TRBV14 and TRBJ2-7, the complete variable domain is EAGVTQFPSHSVIEKGQTVTLRCDPISGHDNLYWYRRVMGKEIKFLLHFVKESKQDESGMPNNRFLAERTGGTYSTLKVQPAELEDSGVYFCASSPWTGAYEQYFGPGTRLTVT.

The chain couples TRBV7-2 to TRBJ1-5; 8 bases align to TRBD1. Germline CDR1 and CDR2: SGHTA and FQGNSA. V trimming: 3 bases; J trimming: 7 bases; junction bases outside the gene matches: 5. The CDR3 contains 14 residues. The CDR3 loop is CASSFQGAGQPQHF. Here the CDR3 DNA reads TGTGCCAGCAGCTTTCAGGGGGCCGGACAGCCCCAGCATTTT. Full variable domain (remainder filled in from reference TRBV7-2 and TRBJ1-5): GAGVSQSPSNKVTEKGKDVELRCDPISGHTALYWYRQSLGQGLEFLIYFQGNSAPDKSGLPSDRFSAERTGGSVSTLTIQRTQQEDSAVYLCASSFQGAGQPQHFGDGTRLSIL.

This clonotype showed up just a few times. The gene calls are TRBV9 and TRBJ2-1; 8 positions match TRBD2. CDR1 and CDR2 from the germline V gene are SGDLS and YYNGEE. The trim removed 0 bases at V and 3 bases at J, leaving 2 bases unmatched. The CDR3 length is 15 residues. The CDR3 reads CASSVAGGNYNEQFF. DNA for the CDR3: TGTGCCAGCAGCGTAGCGGGAGGGAACTACAATGAGCAGTTCTTC.

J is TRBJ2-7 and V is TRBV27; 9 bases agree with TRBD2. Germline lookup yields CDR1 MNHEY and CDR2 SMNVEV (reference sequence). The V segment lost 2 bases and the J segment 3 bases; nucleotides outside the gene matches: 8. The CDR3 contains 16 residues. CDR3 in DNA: TGTGCCAGCAGTTTAGTAGCTAGCGGGACAATCTACGAGCAGTACTTC. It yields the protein CASSLVASGTIYEQYF.

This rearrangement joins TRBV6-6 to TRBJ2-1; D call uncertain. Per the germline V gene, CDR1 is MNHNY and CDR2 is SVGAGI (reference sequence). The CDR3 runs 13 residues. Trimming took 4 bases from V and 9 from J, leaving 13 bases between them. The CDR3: CASSFPRPSEQFF. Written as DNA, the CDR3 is TGTGCCAGCAGTTTCCCTCGACCGAGTGAGCAGTTCTTC.

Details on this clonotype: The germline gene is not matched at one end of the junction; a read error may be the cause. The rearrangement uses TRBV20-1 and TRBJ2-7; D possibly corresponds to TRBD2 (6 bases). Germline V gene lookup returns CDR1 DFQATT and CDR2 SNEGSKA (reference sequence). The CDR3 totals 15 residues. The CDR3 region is CGASPLSGRSYEQYF. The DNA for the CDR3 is TGCGGTGCTAGCCCACTTAGCGGCCGCTCCTACGAGCAGTACTTC.

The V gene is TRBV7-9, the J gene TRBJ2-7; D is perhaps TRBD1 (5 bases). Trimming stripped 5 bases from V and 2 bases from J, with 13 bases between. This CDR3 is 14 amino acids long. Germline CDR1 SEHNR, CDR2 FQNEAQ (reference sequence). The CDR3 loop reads CASSAGFFPYEQYF. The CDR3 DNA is TGTGCCAGCAGCGCAGGGTTTTTTCCCTACGAGCAGTACTTC.

CDR3 nucleotide sequence: TGTGCCAGCAGCCAATCCCGACTCCAACGGCGCACAGATACGCAGTATTTT. This sequence encodes CASSQSRLQRRTDTQYF. The chain joins TRBV13 to TRBJ2-3; no definite D call. The CDR3 consists of 17 residues. Germline CDR1 PRHDT, CDR2 FYEKMQ (reference sequence). Trimming cost V 5 bases and J 1 base, with 19 bases left between them.

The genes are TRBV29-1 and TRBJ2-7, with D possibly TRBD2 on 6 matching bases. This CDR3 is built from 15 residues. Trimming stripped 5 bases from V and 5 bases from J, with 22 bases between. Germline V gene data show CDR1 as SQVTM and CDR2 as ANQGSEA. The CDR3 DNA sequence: TGCAGCGTTTCGGCCCGCCTACGGGAGCCAGACGAGCAGTACTTC. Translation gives CSVSARLREPDEQYF.

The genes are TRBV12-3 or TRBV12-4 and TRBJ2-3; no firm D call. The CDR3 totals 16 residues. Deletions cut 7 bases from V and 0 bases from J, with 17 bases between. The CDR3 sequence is CASTKRSKFSTDTQYF. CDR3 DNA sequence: TGTGCCAGCACCAAACGGTCCAAGTTTAGCACAGATACGCAGTATTTT.

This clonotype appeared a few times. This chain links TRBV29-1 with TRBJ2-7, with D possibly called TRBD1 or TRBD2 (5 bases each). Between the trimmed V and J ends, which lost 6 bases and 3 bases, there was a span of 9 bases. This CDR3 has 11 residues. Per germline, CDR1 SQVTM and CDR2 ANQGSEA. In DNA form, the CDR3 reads TGCAGCGTAGGGACGGGCTACGAGCAGTACTTC. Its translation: CSVGTGYEQYF.

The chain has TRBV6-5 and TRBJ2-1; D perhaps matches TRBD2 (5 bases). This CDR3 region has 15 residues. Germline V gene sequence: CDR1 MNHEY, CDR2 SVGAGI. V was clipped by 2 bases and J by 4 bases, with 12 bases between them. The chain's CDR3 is CASSYGDRGYNEQFF. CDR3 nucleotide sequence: TGTGCCAGCAGTTACGGCGATCGAGGGTACAATGAGCAGTTCTTC.

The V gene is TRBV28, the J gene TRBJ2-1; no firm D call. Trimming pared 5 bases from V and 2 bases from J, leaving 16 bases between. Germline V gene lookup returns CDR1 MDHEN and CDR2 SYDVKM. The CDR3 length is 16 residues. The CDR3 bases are TGTGCCAGCAGTGGTTACAGCGCGAAAACCTACAATGAGCAGTTCTTC. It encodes CASSGYSAKTYNEQFF. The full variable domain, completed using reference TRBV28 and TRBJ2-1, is DVKVTQSSRYLVKRTGEKVFLECVQDMDHENMFWYRQDPGLGLRLIYFSYDVKMKEKGDIPEGYSVSREKKERFSLILESASTNQTSMYLCASSGYSAKTYNEQFFGPGTRLTVL.

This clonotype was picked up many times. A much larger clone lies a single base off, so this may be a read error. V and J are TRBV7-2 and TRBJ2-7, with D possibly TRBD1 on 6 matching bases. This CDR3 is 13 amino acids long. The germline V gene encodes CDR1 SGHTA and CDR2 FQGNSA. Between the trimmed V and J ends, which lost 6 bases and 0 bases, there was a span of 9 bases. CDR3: CASSRQVSYEQYF. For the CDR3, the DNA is TGTGCCAGCAGTAGACAGGTCTCCTACGAGCAGTACTTC.

The CDR3, as DNA: TGTGCCAGCAGTTTAGAGGTACTCTATGAGCAGTTCTTC. This translates into CASSLEVLYEQFF. The V gene is TRBV12-3 or TRBV12-4, the J gene TRBJ2-1; D unclear. The CDR3 spans 13 residues. V was trimmed by 1 base and J by 8 bases, leaving 9 bases between them.

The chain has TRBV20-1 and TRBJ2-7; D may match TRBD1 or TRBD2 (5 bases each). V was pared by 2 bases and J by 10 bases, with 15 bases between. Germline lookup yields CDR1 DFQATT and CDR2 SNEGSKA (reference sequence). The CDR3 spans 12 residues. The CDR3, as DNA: TGCAGTGCTAGAAGGGAAAAAAGGGACCAGTACTTC. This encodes CSARREKRDQYF.

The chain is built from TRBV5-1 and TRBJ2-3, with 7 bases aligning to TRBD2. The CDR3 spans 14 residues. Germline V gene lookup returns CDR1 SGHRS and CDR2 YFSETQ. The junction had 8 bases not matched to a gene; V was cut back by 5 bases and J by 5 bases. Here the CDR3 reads CASRTFAGVDTQYF. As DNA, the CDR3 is TGCGCCAGCAGAACCTTTGCGGGAGTAGATACGCAGTATTTT.